Reported below is one TCR beta chain. The cohort comprised adults aged 18 to 89 years residing in about two dozen US areas. Participant-reported clinical history was the basis for cohort assignment. Recovered status in Cohort 3 required two negative PCRs, clearance, or symptom resolution. In germline, CDR1 is GTSNPN, CDR2 SVGIG (reference sequence). CDR3 length: 18 amino acids. V lost 0 bases and J lost 4; bases outside the gene matches: 7. Measured with immunoSEQ multiplex PCR; TCRdb has only the in-frame clones, and not every one. The sample has about 250,000 clones, around 90% seen once. The data were obtained in a study of blood T cell repertoires in COVID-19. Study information: The study drew acute and convalescent COVID-19 samples from the United States, Italy and Spain.

Sequencing input: PBMCs or T cells enriched from blood (not recorded which). The receptor was isolated from a woman between 50 and 59 years old who had recovered from COVID-19. The rearrangement links TRBV30 to TRBJ2-2; 14 positions match TRBD2. CDR3 sequence: CAWSVGRLAGGGTGELFF. The CDR3 nucleotides read TGTGCCTGGAGTGTAGGGCGACTAGCGGGAGGGGGCACCGGGGAGCTGTTTTTT.